This T cell receptor beta chain was observed in a study of T cells in localized non-small cell lung cancer. Study-wide results and caveats: There was higher T cell clonality in uninvolved adjacent lung than in tumor, and it was highest there. A median of around 60 clones ranked among the top 100 in tumor appeared in adjacent lung. Higher blood T cell density tracked longer overall survival. Heterogeneity is still possible, as just one tumor region was sequenced.

In the case of this clone: Antigen: not known.

The CDR3 is 15 residues long. Germline CDR1 is SGHDN and CDR2 is FVKESK. V lost 1 base, J lost 5 bases, and 13 bases lay in between. TCRdb keeps only in-frame clones here, not all; method: immunoSEQ multiplex PCR. In the table there are fewer than 2,000 clones, around 30% of which are singletons. The chain uses TRBV14 and TRBJ2-3, with D perhaps TRBD1 (5 bases). This TCR was recovered from a male donor aged 60 or over with stage I squamous cell lung carcinoma. Specimen: lung tumor tissue, collected before any cancer treatment. The CDR3 sequence: CASSQVYQGIDTQYF. CDR3 bases: TGTGCCAGCAGCCAAGTTTACCAGGGCATAGATACGCAGTATTTT.